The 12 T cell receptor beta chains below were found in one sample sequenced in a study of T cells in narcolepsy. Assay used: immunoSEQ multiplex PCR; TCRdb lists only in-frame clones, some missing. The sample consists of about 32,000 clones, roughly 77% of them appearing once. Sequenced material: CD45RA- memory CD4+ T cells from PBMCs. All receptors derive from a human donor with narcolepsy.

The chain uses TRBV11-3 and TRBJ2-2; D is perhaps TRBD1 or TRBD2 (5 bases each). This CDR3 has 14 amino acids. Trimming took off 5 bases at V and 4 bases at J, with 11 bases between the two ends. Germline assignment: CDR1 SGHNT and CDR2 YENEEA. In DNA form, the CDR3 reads TGTGCCAGCAGCCCCCGGGGCTTCACCGGGGAGCTGTTTTTT. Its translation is CASSPRGFTGELFF.

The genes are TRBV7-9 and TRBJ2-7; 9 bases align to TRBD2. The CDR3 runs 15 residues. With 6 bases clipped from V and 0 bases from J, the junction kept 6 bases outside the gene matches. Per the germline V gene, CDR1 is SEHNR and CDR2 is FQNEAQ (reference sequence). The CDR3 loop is CASSWGLANSYEQYF. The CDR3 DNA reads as TGTGCCAGCAGTTGGGGACTAGCCAACTCCTACGAGCAGTACTTC.

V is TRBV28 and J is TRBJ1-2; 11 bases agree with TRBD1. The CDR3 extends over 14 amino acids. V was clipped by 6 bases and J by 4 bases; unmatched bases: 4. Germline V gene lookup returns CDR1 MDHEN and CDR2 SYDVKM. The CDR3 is CASSRGQGAYGYTF. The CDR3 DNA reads TGTGCCAGCAGCCGAGGACAGGGGGCCTATGGCTACACCTTC.

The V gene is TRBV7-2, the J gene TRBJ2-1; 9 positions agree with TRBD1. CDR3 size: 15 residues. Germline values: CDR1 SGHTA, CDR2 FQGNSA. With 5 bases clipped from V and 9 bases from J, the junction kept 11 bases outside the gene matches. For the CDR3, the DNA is TGTGCCAGCAGCGAGAACAGGGGGCGATGGGGTGAGCAGTTCTTC. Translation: CASSENRGRWGEQFF.

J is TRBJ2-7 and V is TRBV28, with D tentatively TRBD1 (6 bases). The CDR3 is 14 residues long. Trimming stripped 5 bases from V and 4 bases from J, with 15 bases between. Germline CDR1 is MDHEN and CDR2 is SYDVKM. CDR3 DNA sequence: TGTGCCAGCAGTCCGCCGGACAGCGGTTACGAGCAGTACTTC. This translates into CASSPPDSGYEQYF.

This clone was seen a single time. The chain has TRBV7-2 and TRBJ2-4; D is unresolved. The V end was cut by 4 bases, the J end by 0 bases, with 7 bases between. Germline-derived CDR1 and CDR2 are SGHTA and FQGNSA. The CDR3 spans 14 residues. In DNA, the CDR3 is TGTGCCAGCAGCTCCCGACTAGCCAAAAACATTCAGTACTTC. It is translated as CASSSRLAKNIQYF.

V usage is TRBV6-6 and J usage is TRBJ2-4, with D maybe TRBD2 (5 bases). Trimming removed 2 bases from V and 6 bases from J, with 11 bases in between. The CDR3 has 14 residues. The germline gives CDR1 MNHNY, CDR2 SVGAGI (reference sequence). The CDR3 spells CASSYREGLNIQYF. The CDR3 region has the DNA TGTGCCAGCAGTTACCGAGAGGGTCTAAACATTCAGTACTTC.

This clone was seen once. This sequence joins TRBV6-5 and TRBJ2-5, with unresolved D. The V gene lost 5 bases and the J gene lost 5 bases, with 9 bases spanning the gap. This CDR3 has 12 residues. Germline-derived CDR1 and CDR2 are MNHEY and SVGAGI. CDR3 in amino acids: CASSAQWETQYF. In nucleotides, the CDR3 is TGTGCCAGCAGTGCTCAATGGGAGACCCAGTACTTC.

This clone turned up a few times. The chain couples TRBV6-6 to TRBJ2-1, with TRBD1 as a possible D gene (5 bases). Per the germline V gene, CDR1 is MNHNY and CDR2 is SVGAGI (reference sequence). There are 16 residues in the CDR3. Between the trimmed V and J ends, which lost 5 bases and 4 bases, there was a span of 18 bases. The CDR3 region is CASSANPGLTYNEQFF. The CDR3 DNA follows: TGTGCCAGCAGTGCAAATCCAGGGTTGACTTACAATGAGCAGTTCTTC.

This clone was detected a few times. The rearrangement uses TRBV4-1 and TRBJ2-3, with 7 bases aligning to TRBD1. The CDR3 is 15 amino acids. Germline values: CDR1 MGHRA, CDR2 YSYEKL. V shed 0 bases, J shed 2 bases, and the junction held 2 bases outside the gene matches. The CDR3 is CASSQDGQDTDTQYF. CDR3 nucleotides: TGCGCCAGCAGCCAAGATGGACAGGACACAGATACGCAGTATTTT.

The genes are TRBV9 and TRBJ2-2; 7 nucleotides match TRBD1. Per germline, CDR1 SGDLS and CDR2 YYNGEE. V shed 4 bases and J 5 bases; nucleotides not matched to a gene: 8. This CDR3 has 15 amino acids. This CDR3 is CASSPGQKTTGELFF. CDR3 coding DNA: TGTGCCAGCAGCCCGGGACAGAAAACGACCGGGGAGCTGTTTTTT.

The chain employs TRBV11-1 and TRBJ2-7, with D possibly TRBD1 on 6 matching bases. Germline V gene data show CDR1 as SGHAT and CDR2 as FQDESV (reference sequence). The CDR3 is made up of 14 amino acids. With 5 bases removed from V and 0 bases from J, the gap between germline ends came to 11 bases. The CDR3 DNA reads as TGTGCCAGCAGCACGGACAGTGTCTCCTACGAGCAGTACTTC. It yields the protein CASSTDSVSYEQYF.